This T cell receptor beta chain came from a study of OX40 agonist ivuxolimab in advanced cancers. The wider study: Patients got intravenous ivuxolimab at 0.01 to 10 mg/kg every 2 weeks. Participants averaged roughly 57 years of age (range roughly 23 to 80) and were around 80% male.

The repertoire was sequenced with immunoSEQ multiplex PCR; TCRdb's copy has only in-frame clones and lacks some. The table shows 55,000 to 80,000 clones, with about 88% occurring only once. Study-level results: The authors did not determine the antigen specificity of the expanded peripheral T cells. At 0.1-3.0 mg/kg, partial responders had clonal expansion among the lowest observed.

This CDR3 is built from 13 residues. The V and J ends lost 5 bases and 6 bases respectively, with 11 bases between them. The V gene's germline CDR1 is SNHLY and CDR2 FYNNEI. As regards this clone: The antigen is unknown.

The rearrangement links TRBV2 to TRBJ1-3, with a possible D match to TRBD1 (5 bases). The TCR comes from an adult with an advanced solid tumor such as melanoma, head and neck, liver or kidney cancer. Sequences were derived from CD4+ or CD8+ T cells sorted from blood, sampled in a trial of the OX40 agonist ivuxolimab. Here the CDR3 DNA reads TGTGCCAGCAGTAGAGGGGTGGAAAACACCATATATTTT. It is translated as CASSRGVENTIYF.